This TCR beta chain was captured in a study of blood T cell repertoires in COVID-19 (dated by TCRdb to between 2020 and 2021). Concerning the study at large: Samples from collaborators originated in the United States, Italy and Spain and spanned both the acute and convalescent phases of COVID-19. The prospective study material was composed of cDNA or gDNA derived from T cells, B-cell-depleted T cells, or PBMCs. The dataset comprised deeply sampled blood TCRbeta repertoires from subjects exposed to, actively infected with, or recovered from COVID-19. The repertoires were released in a freely available public database intended as a resource for research on the immune response to SARS-CoV-2. The samples were drawn from two sources: the first 160 participants of the ongoing ImmuneRACE study, and about 1,300 subjects contributed by 6 global collaborators. Nearly every sample came with metadata listing a de-identified subject ID, COVID-19 status, age in years and sex. Where available, HLA class I and class II types were obtained from metadata supplied by the sample provider rather than from assay-based typing.

TCRbeta CDR3 regions were amplified from genomic DNA by means of the immunoSEQ Assay, a bias-controlled multiplex PCR. As for the authors' bioinformatics: Nucleated cell counts per sample were estimated from amplification of reference gene primers within the assay. To quantify the absolute abundance of each unique TCRbeta CDR3 rearrangement, sequence reads were collapsed and filtered. For each sample, productive Simpson clonality was calculated by taking the square root of Simpson's diversity index across productive rearrangements. This is the immuneACCESS table as TCRdb keeps it, with only in-frame sequences that have V and J called. A part of the clones is gone; compared with another copy, unresolved V genes explain less than half, and the rest is unexplained. The V and J calls and clone size are taken from that table; D and trimming were inferred from the DNA. The sample table records some 340,000 clones; around nine tenths of these occur just once. Around 3.9% of the sample is in the top ten clones.

Participants in the prospective study were enrolled through a virtual design, were aged roughly 18 to 100 years, and lived in under 25 United States geographic areas. In the prospective study, participants were assigned to cohorts based on the clinical history participants reported in a screening survey and a study questionnaire. Exposed participants had been in contact, within 2 weeks of entering the study, with a person who had a PCR-confirmed or clinician-diagnosed case of COVID-19. In the prospective study, mobile phlebotomists collected whole blood, serum and a nasopharyngeal or oropharyngeal swab from each participant. Participants in the prospective study had the option to provide additional blood draws and questionnaires over a roughly 2-month period. Blood samples from the prospective study were shipped frozen or at room temperature prior to DNA extraction. A note on this clone: The antigen it recognizes is unknown. One base away there is no much larger clone; base qualities are not given.

The germline V gene (reference sequence) yields DFQATT for CDR1 and SNEGSKA for CDR2. There are 11 amino acids in the CDR3, from cysteine to phenylalanine inclusive. CDR3 DNA is the only sequence kept; it has 33 bases, read in frame from the first base. The V end loses 6 bases and the J end loses 3 bases, and a stretch of 9 bases separates them. The paper as a whole reports these results and caveats: The quantity of clinical and demographic metadata differed by source and by participant and was supplied without curation.

Sequenced input: PBMCs or T cells enriched from blood (not recorded which). This clonotype originated in a woman in her thirties who had been exposed to COVID-19. The receptor chain draws on TRBV20-1 and TRBJ2-7, and perhaps TRBD2 as D gene, on 6 matching bases. The encoded CDR3 is CSAPRGYEQYF. The DNA sequence is given as TGCAGTGCGCCGCGGGGCTACGAGCAGTACTTC.